The sequence of this TCR beta chain was determined in a study of blood T cell repertoires in COVID-19 (dated by TCRdb to the early 2020s). For the study in its entirety: Collaborator samples came from the United States, Italy and Spain and covered acute and convalescent phases of COVID-19. The prospective study material was composed of cDNA or gDNA derived from T cells, B-cell-depleted T cells, or PBMCs. Subjects who had been exposed to COVID-19, were actively infected with it, or had recovered from it provided the deeply sampled blood TCRbeta repertoires that made up the dataset. The repertoires were made available in a free public database intended to serve as a resource for research on the immune response to SARS-CoV-2. The samples were drawn from two sources: the first 160 participants of the ongoing ImmuneRACE study, and 1,000 to 1,500 subjects contributed by 6 global collaborators. Sample metadata almost always included a de-identified subject ID, COVID-19 status, age in years and sex. Where HLA class I and class II types were available, the types were taken from metadata supplied by the sample provider, not from assay-based typing.

Via the germline V gene, CDR1 is MRHNA and CDR2 SNTAGT. The CDR3 spans 16 residues, from the cysteine through the phenylalanine. Of all the DNA, just the CDR3 is kept, 48 bases in frame from base 1. V is trimmed back by 6 bases and J by 4 bases, and the junction contains 9 bases that no gene match accounts for. For this clone: There is no known antigen for this receptor. No much larger clonotype is one base removed from it; base qualities were not supplied.

The paper's findings and limits, for the study overall: How much clinical and demographic metadata was included differed by source and by participant, and the metadata was provided uncurated.

TCRbeta CDR3 regions were amplified from genomic DNA by means of the immunoSEQ Assay, a bias-controlled multiplex PCR. From the authors' description of their analysis: The number of nucleated cells in each sample was estimated by amplification of reference gene primers within the assay. To quantify the absolute abundance of each unique TCRbeta CDR3 rearrangement, sequence reads were collapsed and filtered. For each sample, productive Simpson clonality was calculated as the square root of Simpson's diversity index over productive rearrangements. TCRdb's version of the immuneACCESS table is confined to in-frame rearrangements and falls short of the full clone set. An unresolved V gene accounts for under half of the shortfall where checked; the remainder is of unknown origin. V and J calls and clone size are given by that table; D and trimming were obtained from the DNA. This sample comprises 40,000 or so clones, around nine tenths of them detected only once. Of the sample, less than 10% is held by the ten largest clones.

Collaborating institutions collected whole blood in K2EDTA tubes following their own protocols. For TCRbeta analysis, collaborators shipped samples in one of three forms: frozen whole blood, isolated PBMCs, or DNA extracted from either of those sample types. The TCR sequence derives from a human donor in a cohort sampled during active COVID-19. The V and J genes are TRBV6-4 and TRBJ2-4, and 10 junctional nucleotides match TRBD2. The sequencing sample was made of peripheral blood. The CDR3 protein: CASRNVERGGKNIQYF. The DNA reads as follows: TGTGCCAGCAGAAACGTGGAGCGGGGGGGTAAAAACATTCAGTACTTC.